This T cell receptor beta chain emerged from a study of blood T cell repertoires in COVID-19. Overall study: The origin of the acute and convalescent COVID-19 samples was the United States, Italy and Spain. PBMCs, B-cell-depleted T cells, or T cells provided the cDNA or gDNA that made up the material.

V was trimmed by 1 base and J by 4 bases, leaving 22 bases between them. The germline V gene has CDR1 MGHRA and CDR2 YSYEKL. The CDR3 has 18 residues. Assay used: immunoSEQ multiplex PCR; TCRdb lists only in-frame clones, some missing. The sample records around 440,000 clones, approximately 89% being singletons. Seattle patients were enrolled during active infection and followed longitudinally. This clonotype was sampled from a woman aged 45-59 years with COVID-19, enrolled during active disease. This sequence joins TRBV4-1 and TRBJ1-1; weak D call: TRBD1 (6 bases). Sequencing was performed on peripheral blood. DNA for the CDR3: TGCGCCAGCAGCCAAGGGTTTTTAAGCAGGGGAGGGGGCACTGAAGCTTTCTTT. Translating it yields CASSQGFLSRGGGTEAFF.